A single sample gave rise to the 19 T cell receptor beta chains below, sequenced in a study of early T cells in non-severe SARS-CoV-2 infection. TCRdb used MiXCR to reprocess the 5' RACE reads, holding one entry per CDR3 protein. The repertoire holds more than 95,000 distinct CDR3 sequences, with approximately 17% as singletons. The sample consisted of whole blood. The source is an adult who was a healthcare worker with PCR-confirmed SARS-CoV-2 infection or an uninfected control (not recorded which).

The V gene is TRBV10-3, the J gene TRBJ1-6; D remains ambiguous. The V gene lost 10 bases and the J gene lost 8 bases, with 24 bases spanning the gap. CDR3 size: 16 residues. Germline V gives CDR1 ENHRY, CDR2 SYGVKD. This CDR3 is CATSEQFRGSDSPLHF. In DNA form, the CDR3 reads TGTGCCACCTCGGAACAGTTTCGCGGTTCGGATTCACCCCTCCACTTT.

This clonotype was seen more than once but under ten times. The chain uses TRBV7-2 and TRBJ2-3; D is unclear. In germline, CDR1 is SGHTA, CDR2 FQGNSA. This CDR3 has 14 residues. Trimming left V 1 base short and J 6 bases short, with 11 bases between. CDR3: CASSLEGRIDTQYF. For the CDR3, the DNA is TGTGCCAGCAGCTTAGAAGGCCGGATCGATACGCAGTATTTT.

The chain carries TRBV12-3 or TRBV12-4 and TRBJ1-3; D is ambiguous. There are 10 residues in the CDR3. The V end lost 6 bases, the J end lost 7 bases, and 4 bases lay between the germline ends. CDR3 amino acids: CASSYNTIYF. CDR3 DNA: TGTGCCAGCAGCTATAACACCATATATTTT.

This clonotype was counted between two and nine times. The J gene is TRBJ1-1, the V gene TRBV6-5; D is uncertain. V lost 4 bases and J 7 bases, leaving 13 bases between the germline ends. Germline-derived CDR1 and CDR2 are MNHEY and SVGAGI. This CDR3 has 13 amino acids. The DNA for the CDR3 is TGTGCCAGCAGTTCCCCCCGGGAGATTGAAGCTTTCTTT. It specifies CASSSPREIEAFF.

This clonotype was counted a few times. The chain employs TRBV29-1 and TRBJ1-2; D not resolved. V lost 7 bases and J lost 6, with 12 bases in between. There are 11 residues in the CDR3. Germline CDR1 and CDR2: SQVTM and ANQGSEA. This CDR3 reads CSARKTDGYTF. In DNA form, the CDR3 reads TGCAGCGCCAGAAAGACCGATGGCTACACCTTC.

In its sample, this clonotype was seen a few times. The gene calls are TRBV19 and TRBJ2-6; 7 nucleotides agree with TRBD1. The germline V gene encodes CDR1 LNHDA and CDR2 SQIVND (reference sequence). The CDR3 extends over 15 amino acids. V lost 9 bases, J lost 4 bases, and 9 bases stayed unmatched. The CDR3 DNA is TGTGCCAGACGCACAGGGGTGGCCGGGGCCAACGTCCTGACTTTC. This translates into CARRTGVAGANVLTF.

The rearrangement joins TRBV28 to TRBJ2-7, with TRBD2 as a possible D gene (5 bases). The CDR3 is 12 amino acids. Between the trimmed V and J ends, which lost 6 bases and 6 bases, there was a span of 12 bases. Germline CDR1 is MDHEN and CDR2 is SYDVKM. The CDR3 DNA sequence: TGTGCCAGCAGCGAGGGAGTAGGCGAGCAGTACTTC. Protein: CASSEGVGEQYF.

The chain joins TRBV5-1 to TRBJ2-5; the match to TRBD2 covers 9 bases. The CDR3 sequence is 16 residues long. Trimming took 3 bases from V and 3 from J; bases not matched to a gene: 9. Germline V CDR1 and CDR2: SGHRS, YFSETQ. CDR3 sequence: CASSSYGTSRKETQYF. CDR3 sequence (DNA): TGCGCCAGCAGCTCCTACGGGACTAGCCGAAAAGAGACCCAGTACTTC.

The sample holds a few counts of this clonotype. V is TRBV6-6 and J is TRBJ1-1; tentative D call: TRBD1 (5 bases). This CDR3 is 13 amino acids long. With 6 bases removed from V and 1 base from J, the gap between germline ends came to 9 bases. CDR1 is MNHNY and CDR2 is SVGAGI in the germline V gene (reference sequence). In nucleotides, the CDR3 is TGTGCCAGCAGACGCACAGGGAACACTGAAGCTTTCTTT. This gives the protein CASRRTGNTEAFF.

The chain combines TRBV3-1 with TRBJ2-7; D is undetermined. Germline V lookup: CDR1 LGHDT, CDR2 YNNKEL (reference sequence). V shed 3 bases and J shed 1 base, with 10 bases lying between them. The CDR3 consists of 14 residues. CDR3 sequence (DNA): TGTGCCAGCAGCCAGGTCGCAAGATCCTACGAGCAGTACTTC. Its translation: CASSQVARSYEQYF.

CDR3 nucleotide sequence: TGCGCCAGCAGCCAAGACAGGTATTCCTACGAGCAGTACTTC. This encodes CASSQDRYSYEQYF. V and J are TRBV4-3 and TRBJ2-7; D not resolved. Germline values: CDR1 LGHNA, CDR2 YSLEER. This CDR3 comprises 14 residues. With 0 bases removed from V and 1 base from J, the gap between germline ends came to 7 bases.

This clonotype occurred a few times. The chain combines TRBV7-2 with TRBJ2-1; D is uncertain. This CDR3 spans 15 amino acids. V was cut by 1 base and J by 8 bases, with 15 bases left in between. Germline-derived CDR1 and CDR2 are SGHTA and FQGNSA. CDR3 sequence: CASSLVRTPFYEQFF. The DNA of the CDR3 is TGTGCCAGCAGCTTAGTTCGGACCCCTTTCTATGAGCAGTTCTTC.

This clonotype was seen more than once but under ten times. The chain employs TRBV15 and TRBJ2-5; 8 nucleotides match TRBD2. V trimming: 1 base; J trimming: 7 bases; junction bases outside the gene matches: 11. CDR3 length: 16 residues. Germline values: CDR1 LNHNV, CDR2 YYDKDF (reference sequence). The CDR3 DNA is TGTGCCACCAGCAGAGTTGTAGGACTAGCTCGGGGGACCCAGTACTTC. Encoded protein: CATSRVVGLARGTQYF.

In this sample, this clonotype turned up a few times. The chain recombines TRBV19 with TRBJ2-1; 8 bases map to TRBD2. Germline CDR1 is LNHDA and CDR2 is SQIVND (reference sequence). After removal of 7 bases from V and 7 bases from J, the junction contained 6 bases not matched to a gene. The CDR3 covers 13 residues. CDR3 nucleotides: TGTGCCAGTAATCGGGGGGGCAAGAATGAGCAGTTCTTC. Its translation is CASNRGGKNEQFF.

This clonotype was seen only a few times. The CDR3 bases are TGCAGTGCTAGAGATCAAGGGAGCGCGCAGTACTTC. Amino acid sequence: CSARDQGSAQYF. This chain joins TRBV20-1 and TRBJ2-7, with D possibly being TRBD2 (5 bases). Germline V gene lookup returns CDR1 DFQATT and CDR2 SNEGSKA (reference sequence). The V gene lost 0 bases and the J gene lost 9 bases, with 12 bases spanning the gap. This CDR3 contains 12 residues.

This clonotype was seen only a few times. The chain couples TRBV29-1 to TRBJ2-2; 7 bases align to TRBD1. This CDR3 comprises 15 residues. Germline lookup yields CDR1 SQVTM and CDR2 ANQGSEA. CDR3 protein: CSVRQGSGGTGELFF. The DNA for the CDR3 is TGCAGTGTGAGACAGGGAAGCGGTGGCACCGGGGAGCTGTTTTTT.

DNA for the CDR3: TGTGCCAGCAGCCTTAAGACAACCTACAATGAGCAGTTCTTC. Translating it yields CASSLKTTYNEQFF. The rearrangement joins TRBV3-1 to TRBJ2-1; D gene uncertain. This CDR3 contains 14 residues. The V end was cut by 4 bases, the J end by 2 bases, with 9 bases between. Germline V lookup: CDR1 LGHDT, CDR2 YNNKEL (reference sequence).

This clonotype appeared many times. This chain uses TRBV28 with TRBJ2-7, with TRBD2 matching 10 bases. Germline V gene sequence: CDR1 MDHEN, CDR2 SYDVKM. This CDR3 spans 17 amino acids. The J segment lost 3 bases and the V segment lost 5 bases, leaving 13 bases of the junction unmatched. CDR3 amino acids: CASSPRYSGGSLYEQYF. CDR3 sequence (DNA): TGTGCCAGCAGTCCGAGATATAGCGGGGGGTCCCTCTACGAGCAGTACTTC. Supplemented by reference TRBV28 and TRBJ2-7, the full variable domain reads DVKVTQSSRYLVKRTGEKVFLECVQDMDHENMFWYRQDPGLGLRLIYFSYDVKMKEKGDIPEGYSVSREKKERFSLILESASTNQTSMYLCASSPRYSGGSLYEQYFGPGTRLTVT.

A few counts support this clonotype. V gene TRBV19 combines with J gene TRBJ2-6; no clear D. The CDR3 covers 15 residues. Germline V gives CDR1 LNHDA, CDR2 SQIVND (reference sequence). Trimming stripped 7 bases from V and 0 bases from J, with 10 bases between. Here the CDR3 reads CASNIPSSGANVLTF. The CDR3 DNA reads as TGTGCCAGTAATATCCCGTCCTCTGGGGCCAACGTCCTGACTTTC. The variable domain in full, completed from reference TRBV19 and TRBJ2-6, reads DGGITQSPKYLFRKEGQNVTLSCEQNLNHDAMYWYRQDPGQGLRLIYYSQIVNDFQKGDIAEGYSVSREKKESFPLTVTSAQKNPTAFYLCASNIPSSGANVLTFGAGSRLTVL.